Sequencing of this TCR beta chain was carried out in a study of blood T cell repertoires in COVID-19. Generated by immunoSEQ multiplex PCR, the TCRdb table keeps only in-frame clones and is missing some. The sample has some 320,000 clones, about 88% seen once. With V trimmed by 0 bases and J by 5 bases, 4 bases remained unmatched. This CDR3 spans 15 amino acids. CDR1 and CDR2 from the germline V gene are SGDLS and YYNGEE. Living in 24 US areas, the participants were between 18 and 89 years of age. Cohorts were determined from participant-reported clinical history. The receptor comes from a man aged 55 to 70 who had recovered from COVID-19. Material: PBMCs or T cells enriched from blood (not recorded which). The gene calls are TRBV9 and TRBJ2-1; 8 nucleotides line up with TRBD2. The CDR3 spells CASSVAGGANNEQFF. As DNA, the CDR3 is TGTGCCAGCAGCGTAGCGGGGGGGGCCAACAATGAGCAGTTCTTC.